One and the same sample provided the 3 T cell receptor beta chains below, sequenced in a study of blood T cell repertoires in COVID-19 (dated by TCRdb to the early 2020s). The protocol used for the library was the immunoSEQ multiplex PCR assay. Imported from immuneACCESS, the table was reduced by TCRdb to in-frame sequences with V and J called. These copies leave out some clones; in studies compared against another copy, an unresolved V gene accounts for under half, and the cause of the remainder is not known. The sample includes about 370,000 clones, with roughly 86% observed a single time. Jointly, the top ten make up around 9.3% of the sample. Sequenced material: peripheral blood. The receptors come from a young woman with COVID-19, enrolled during active disease.

This clone has a single count. V gene TRBV3-1 (or the pseudogene TRBV3-2) combines with J gene TRBJ2-7, with 11 bases that match TRBD2. There are 16 residues in the CDR3. Germline V gene data show CDR1 as LGHDT and CDR2 as YNNKEL (reference sequence). V trimming: 0 bases; J trimming: 4 bases; junction bases outside the gene matches: 5. The CDR3 DNA reads as TGTGCCAGCAGCCAAGATGTGATAGCGGGAGGGTACGAGCAGTACTTC. This encodes CASSQDVIAGGYEQYF.

The V gene is TRBV5-4, the J gene TRBJ2-1, with D perhaps matching TRBD1 (6 bases). CDR1 is SGHNT and CDR2 is YYREEE in the germline V gene (reference sequence). Trimming took 0 bases from V and 9 from J, leaving 13 bases between them. The length of the CDR3 is 14 residues. CDR3 sequence reads: CASSLVGRGGEQFF. DNA for the CDR3: TGTGCCAGCAGCTTGGTGGGCAGGGGCGGTGAGCAGTTCTTC. The complete variable domain, with remaining parts taken from reference TRBV5-4 and TRBJ2-1, reads ETGVTQSPTHLIKTRGQQVTLRCSSQSGHNTVSWYQQALGQGPQFIFQYYREEENGRGNFPPRFSGLQFPNYSSELNVNALELDDSALYLCASSLVGRGGEQFFGPGTRLTVL.

The genes are TRBV4-2 and TRBJ2-7; TRBD2 matches at 10 bases. This CDR3 has 15 residues. Germline V CDR1 and CDR2: LGHNA, YNFKEQ. After removal of 2 bases from V and 2 bases from J, the junction contained 3 bases not matched to a gene. DNA of the CDR3: TGTGCCAGCAGCCAAAGCGGGAGGGGGACCTACGAGCAGTACTTC. It encodes CASSQSGRGTYEQYF.